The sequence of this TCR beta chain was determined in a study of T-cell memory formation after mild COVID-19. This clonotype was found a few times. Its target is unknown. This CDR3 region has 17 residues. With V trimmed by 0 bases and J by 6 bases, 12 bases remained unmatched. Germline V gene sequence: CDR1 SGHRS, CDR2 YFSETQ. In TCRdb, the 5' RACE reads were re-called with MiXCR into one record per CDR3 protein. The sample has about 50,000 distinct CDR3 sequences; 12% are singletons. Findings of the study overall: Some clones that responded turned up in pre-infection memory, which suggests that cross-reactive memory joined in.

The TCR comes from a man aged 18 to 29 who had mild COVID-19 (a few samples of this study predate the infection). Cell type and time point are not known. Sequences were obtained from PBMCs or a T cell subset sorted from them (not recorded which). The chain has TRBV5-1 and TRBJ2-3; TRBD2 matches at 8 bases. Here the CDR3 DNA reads TGCGCCAGCAGCTTGGCCCTCTCGGGGGGGCGGGAGGATACGCAGTATTTT. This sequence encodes CASSLALSGGREDTQYF. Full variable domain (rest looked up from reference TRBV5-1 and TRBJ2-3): KAGVTQTPRYLIKTRGQQVTLSCSPISGHRSVSWYQQTPGQGLQFLFEYFSETQRNKGNFPGRFSGRQFSNSRSEMNVSTLELGDSALYLCASSLALSGGREDTQYFGPGTRLTVL.